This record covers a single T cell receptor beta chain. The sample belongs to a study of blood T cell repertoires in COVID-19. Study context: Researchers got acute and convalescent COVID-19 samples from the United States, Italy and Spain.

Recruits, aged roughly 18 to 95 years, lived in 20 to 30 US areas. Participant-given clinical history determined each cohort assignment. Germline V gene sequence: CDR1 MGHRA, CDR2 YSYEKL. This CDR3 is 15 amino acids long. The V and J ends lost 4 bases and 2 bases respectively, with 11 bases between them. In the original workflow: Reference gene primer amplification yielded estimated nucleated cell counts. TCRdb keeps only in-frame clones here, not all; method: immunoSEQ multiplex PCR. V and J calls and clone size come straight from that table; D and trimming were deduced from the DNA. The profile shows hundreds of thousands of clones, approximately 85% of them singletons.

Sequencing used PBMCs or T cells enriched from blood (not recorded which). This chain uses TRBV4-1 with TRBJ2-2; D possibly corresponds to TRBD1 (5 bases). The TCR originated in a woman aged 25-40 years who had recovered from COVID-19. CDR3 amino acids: CASSRHQGNTGELFF. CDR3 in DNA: TGCGCCAGCAGCCGACATCAGGGAAACACCGGGGAGCTGTTTTTT.